This TCR beta chain was sequenced in a study of cytomegalovirus exposure and HLA in healthy donors (dated by TCRdb to about 2017). Some background on the complete study: A later analysis indicated that the 130 or so validation repertoires were generated on the platform also employed for the 670 or so repertoires of the first cohort. The aim of the study was to test whether cataloging public T cell receptors could identify signatures of past pathogen exposure. In addition to the first cohort of 666 subjects, a separate validation cohort of approximately 130 different subjects was used. To predict cytomegalovirus infection status, the study brought together high-throughput TCR immunosequencing, statistical association of individual TCRs with disease status, and machine learning. Broader findings and caveats from the paper: The classifier was reported to diagnose cytomegalovirus status with high specificity and sensitivity in both the original cohort and the validation cohort. The authors suggested that the approach could potentially be extended to other disease states and immunological phenotypes. The study gave a list of 150 to 200 TCR beta chains associated with cytomegalovirus. In a later analysis, TCRs clustered in the first cohort were found to also tend to co-occur in the 130 or so validation repertoires, with 94% of cluster scores above 0. A few of the identified cytomegalovirus-associated TCR beta chains were confirmed in vitro to be specific for cytomegalovirus antigens. Across donors, most TCR sequences were observed very rarely, whereas some public TCRs were present in many individuals. All 130 or so repertoires were used to score co-occurrence in the validation cohort in a later analysis, because that analysis had no HLA typing for the cohort.

The donors were included in the validation cohort of approximately 130 subjects, a group kept apart from the approximately 690-subject first cohort. CDR1 and CDR2 were assigned from the germline V gene as LGHNA and YNFKEQ. The CDR3 contains 17 residues, cysteine and phenylalanine counted. Just CDR3 DNA is preserved here, 51 bases in frame from base 1. The germline ends are 19 bases apart after V is trimmed by 0 bases and J by 7 bases. Concerning this clone: There is no known antigen for this receptor. Per-base qualities were not stored, and no clone one base away is much larger.

The library was made by the immunoSEQ multiplex PCR assay. In the original analysis: A statistical classification framework was built for diagnosing cytomegalovirus status from the catalog of TCR beta chain sequences. TCRdb stores this immuneACCESS table with in-frame sequences only. Part of the clones is absent; in the studies checked, under half of the shortfall reflects unresolved V genes, and no reason is known for the rest. That table furnishes V, J and clone size, whereas the DNA furnished D and trimming. Counted in this sample were some 150,000 clones; just over 85% of them appeared once. In total, the top ten clones hold approximately 8.5% of the sample.

The rearrangement combines TRBV4-2 with TRBJ2-1; matching of 5 bases hints at TRBD1 as the D gene. Sample: PBMCs. The source is a woman aged 18-35 years in good health and CMV-seropositive. The CDR3 protein: CASSQDMGSGLWNEQFF. The DNA reads TGTGCCAGCAGCCAAGATATGGGATCAGGGCTTTGGAATGAGCAGTTCTTC.